The 10 T cell receptor beta chains presented below share a single source sample, sequenced in a study of blood T cell repertoires in COVID-19. The protocol was immunoSEQ multiplex PCR, while the TCRdb copy is restricted to in-frame clones and leaves out a portion. The repertoire holds 120,000 to 150,000 clones, with 60% to 85% as singletons. Material for sequencing was peripheral blood. The receptors were gathered from a man aged 45-65 years with active or convalescent COVID-19.

CDR3 nucleotide sequence: TGTGCCAGCAGTTACCGGGGCTCTGGAAACACCATATATTTT. Amino acids: CASSYRGSGNTIYF. The rearrangement links TRBV7-8 to TRBJ1-3; no definite D call. The CDR3 has 14 amino acids. Trimming removed 6 bases from V and 0 bases from J, with 9 bases in between. Germline-derived CDR1 and CDR2 are SGHVS and FQNEAQ.

The rearrangement joins TRBV20-1 to TRBJ1-1, with unresolved D. V was pared by 3 bases and J by 4 bases, with 3 bases between. Germline V gene sequence: CDR1 DFQATT, CDR2 SNEGSKA (reference sequence). The CDR3 has 10 residues. CDR3 coding DNA: TGCAGTGCTAGGGCCACTGAAGCTTTCTTT. It is translated as CSARATEAFF.

J is TRBJ2-7 and V is TRBV7-2, with TRBD2 as a possible D gene (7 bases). Germline values: CDR1 SGHTA, CDR2 FQGNSA. The CDR3 is made up of 15 amino acids. The V end lost 1 base, the J end lost 5 bases, and 15 bases lay between the germline ends. The CDR3: CASSLDSGGPNEQYF. In DNA, the CDR3 is TGTGCCAGCAGCTTAGACTCGGGGGGCCCCAACGAGCAGTACTTC. Together with reference TRBV7-2 and TRBJ2-7, the CDR3 gives the full variable domain: GAGVSQSPSNKVTEKGKDVELRCDPISGHTALYWYRQSLGQGLEFLIYFQGNSAPDKSGLPSDRFSAERTGGSVSTLTIQRTQQEDSAVYLCASSLDSGGPNEQYFGPGTRLTVT.

This clone was observed a handful of times. The chain recombines TRBV28 with TRBJ2-1, with 7 bases lining up with TRBD2. The CDR3 loop spans 15 amino acids. CDR1 is MDHEN and CDR2 is SYDVKM in the germline V gene. V dropped 5 bases and J dropped 0; count of bases not matched to a gene: 4. The chain's CDR3 is CASSGGGYSYNEQFF. In DNA form, the CDR3 reads TGTGCCAGCAGTGGGGGAGGGTACTCCTACAATGAGCAGTTCTTC.

This rearrangement joins TRBV28 to TRBJ1-5, with 9 nucleotides matching TRBD1. Germline V gene lookup returns CDR1 MDHEN and CDR2 SYDVKM. The CDR3 runs 15 residues. V shed 6 bases and J 2 bases; nucleotides not matched to a gene: 5. CDR3 protein: CASSQGDRGNQPQHF. The CDR3 DNA sequence: TGTGCCAGCAGCCAAGGGGACAGGGGCAATCAGCCCCAGCATTTT.

This chain links TRBV27 with TRBJ1-2, with TRBD1 matching 7 bases. V was clipped by 5 bases and J by 2 bases; unmatched bases: 8. This CDR3 comprises 15 residues. Germline assignment: CDR1 MNHEY and CDR2 SMNVEV (reference sequence). CDR3 loop: CASSIRQGMNYGYTF. Here the CDR3 DNA reads TGTGCCAGCAGTATCCGACAGGGTATGAACTATGGCTACACCTTC.

The rearrangement uses TRBV27 and TRBJ1-3, with no clear D. The CDR3 extends over 13 amino acids. Germline loops: CDR1 MNHEY, CDR2 SMNVEV (reference sequence). The germline V and J ends were trimmed by 4 bases and 0 bases, with 4 bases remaining between them. DNA for the CDR3: TGTGCCAGCAGTTCTCCCTCTGGAAACACCATATATTTT. Protein product: CASSSPSGNTIYF.

The J gene is TRBJ2-5, the V gene TRBV3-1 (or the pseudogene TRBV3-2); 10 bases fit TRBD2. Germline lookup yields CDR1 LGHDT and CDR2 YNNKEL (reference sequence). V shed 1 base, J shed 5 bases, and the junction held 7 bases outside the gene matches. This CDR3 spans 16 amino acids. The CDR3 DNA follows: TGTGCCAGCAGCCAAGCGACCCCAGCGGGAGGGGAGACCCAGTACTTC. As protein: CASSQATPAGGETQYF.

The gene calls are TRBV5-5 and TRBJ2-7; tentatively, D is TRBD2 (6 bases). Between the trimmed V and J ends, which lost 6 bases and 3 bases, there was a span of 19 bases. Germline CDR1 SGHKS, CDR2 YYEKEE (reference sequence). This CDR3 contains 15 residues. The CDR3 nucleotides read TGTGCCAGCACACCTGGTTGGGGAGGAAACTACGAGCAGTACTTC. Protein sequence: CASTPGWGGNYEQYF.

The chain links TRBV2 to TRBJ2-5; the match to TRBD2 covers 7 bases. V gave up 5 bases and J gave up 3 bases; unmatched junction bases: 6. In germline, CDR1 is SNHLY, CDR2 FYNNEI. This CDR3 comprises 14 residues. In DNA form, the CDR3 reads TGTGCCAGCAGTCCCTGGACTAGTAAAGAGACCCAGTACTTC. It codes for CASSPWTSKETQYF.